This T cell receptor (beta chain) was retrieved from a study of identical twins. Notes on the study in general: For out-of-frame beta sequences, excess twin sharing was weaker.

The V gene's germline CDR1 is SGDLS and CDR2 YYNGEE. This CDR3 has 18 residues. With 0 bases clipped from V and 6 bases from J, the junction kept 15 bases outside the gene matches. TCRdb processed the 5' RACE reads anew with MiXCR; each CDR3 protein has one entry. Among hundreds of thousands of distinct CDR3 sequences listed, around 5.7% were seen once. On this clonotype itself: Antigen: not known.

This chain uses TRBV9 with TRBJ2-5; the match to TRBD1 covers 9 bases. Sequenced sample: naive T cells sorted from blood. The sequence was obtained from a man in his late teens or twenties in good health. CDR3 coding DNA: TGTGCCAGCAGCGTAGACGACGGAACAGGGGGCGTTCTTCAGACCCAGTACTTC. Amino acid sequence: CASSVDDGTGGVLQTQYF.